This T cell receptor (beta chain) comes out of a study of blood T cell repertoires in COVID-19. Cohort 3 donors were reported recovered after two negative PCRs, clearance, or symptom resolution. TCRdb keeps only in-frame clones here, not all; method: immunoSEQ multiplex PCR. The sample lists 150,000 to 200,000 clones, roughly 84% occurring once. This clone was recorded only once. The receptor was derived from a middle-aged man who had recovered from COVID-19. Sequencing was carried out using PBMCs or T cells enriched from blood (not recorded which).

In DNA, the CDR3 is TGTGCCAGCAGCTTAGTCCGGACAATGAACACTGAAGCTTTCTTT. Its protein product is CASSLVRTMNTEAFF. The chain joins TRBV7-9 to TRBJ1-1, with a weak D call TRBD1 (5 bases). The germline V gene has CDR1 SEHNR and CDR2 FQNEAQ (reference sequence). This CDR3 has 15 amino acids. Trimming removed 1 base at V and 0 bases at J, with 9 bases between.